This entry describes one TCR beta chain. This clone was recorded a few times. The antigen it binds to is not known. Per-base quality was not reported, and no clone a single base away is much larger than it. Additional DNA sequences in this sample encode the identical CDR3. This entry is derived from a study of CD8+ T cells in alopecia areata listed by TCRdb under 2018. For the study in its entirety: Treated patients were enrolled in an open-label pilot trial of oral tofacitinib at 5 to 10 mg twice daily for moderate-to-severe alopecia areata. Tofacitinib was given for 6 to 18 months, followed by 6 months of follow-up off drug to assess delayed response and recurrence. In treated patients, disease severity was measured using the SALT score, which gives the percentage of scalp surface area affected. High-throughput TCRbeta sequencing was used to examine T cell clonal expansion in alopecia areata in both the C3H/HeJ mouse model and human patients. On the human side, TCRbeta sequencing was run on scalp tissue and on sorted CD4+ and CD8+ peripheral blood T cells from healthy controls and from alopecia areata patients with either patchy or totalis/universalis disease. Patients on tofacitinib were biopsied at baseline and after 4 and 24 weeks of treatment, and several of the patients also had a later scalp biopsy. Scalp clonality was compared across normal scalp (n=4), patchy alopecia areata scalp (n=8), and alopecia totalis/universalis scalp (n=8). RNA came from the PAXgene miRNA kit for fixed scalp, the miRNeasy kit for PBMCs, and the RNeasy kit for mouse skin. TCRbeta CDR3 regions were amplified by immunoSEQ multiplex PCR with 35 Vbeta forward and 13 Jbeta reverse primers. Overall study outcomes, separate from this receptor: TCR sequences shared between patients were less clear than in mice, possibly partly because of HLA diversity in the patient population. During tofacitinib treatment, many expanded lesional clones stuck around in both scalp and blood, and this persistence may partly explain why relapse happens after treatment is stopped. Scalp TCR repertoire analysis is complicated because resident alphabeta T cells in normal human skin are also sequenced, whereas mouse skin is dominated by gammadelta T cells. Compared with normal scalp, lesional scalp, particularly in alopecia totalis/universalis, had higher clonality and more expanded CD8+ clones, which suggests antigenic drive. Tofacitinib significantly lowered scalp clonality and the number of expanded CD8+ clones among the top 100 scalp clones. Because the treated cohort was small and included a single nonresponder, larger studies are needed to assess links between baseline CD8+ expansion and response.

Reading the germline V gene gives CDR1 SGHRS and CDR2 YFSETQ. V is shortened by 0 bases, J by 6 bases, and the region joining them spans 1 base. The CDR3 measures 11 amino acids from cysteine to phenylalanine. Here the CDR3 DNA is all that survives: 33 bases in frame from base 1. Library generation was performed with the immunoSEQ multiplex PCR assay. To provide template for TCR sequencing, every sample had RNA extracted and reverse transcribed into cDNA. SuperScript III was used for first-strand cDNA synthesis, primed with a 2:1 mix of oligo-dT and random hexamers. A synthetic immune receptor repertoire was used to gauge amplification bias, and whatever bias remained was removed computationally. In the source study's methods: After raw reads were preprocessed to remove errors, the CDR3 was defined following IMGT conventions as running from the conserved cysteine to phenylalanine. Clonality was calculated as 1 minus Shannon entropy normalized by log2 of the number of productive unique TCRs. CD4 or CD8 identity of scalp clones was inferred by cross-referencing scalp TCRbeta sequences with sorted blood CD4 and CD8 repertoires. In its TCRdb copy, this immuneACCESS table keeps in-frame sequences only and misses some clones. Where compared with another copy, unresolved V genes explain less than half of these, and the others have no known cause. V and J calls plus clone size are reproduced from that table; the DNA served to infer D and trimming. The sample data list 87,000 or so clones, and over 70% of these were observed just once. About 18% of the sample rests with the top ten.

Per the publication, the treatment or condition label means: oral pan-JAK inhibitor, 5-10 mg twice daily. Lesional scalp punch biopsies and peripheral blood were collected from alopecia areata patients. PBMCs were isolated by density centrifugation and stained for CD3, CD4 and CD8, after which CD4+ and CD8+ T cells were sorted on a FACSAria. This TCR derives from a human donor with alopecia areata. The sample here was CD8+ T cells sorted from blood, taken around week 46, from a patient treated with tofacitinib. The sequence links TRBV5-1 to TRBJ2-1; the D gene assignment is ambiguous. The CDR3: CASSLGNEQFF. The nucleotide sequence is TGCGCCAGCAGCTTGGGCAATGAGCAGTTCTTC.